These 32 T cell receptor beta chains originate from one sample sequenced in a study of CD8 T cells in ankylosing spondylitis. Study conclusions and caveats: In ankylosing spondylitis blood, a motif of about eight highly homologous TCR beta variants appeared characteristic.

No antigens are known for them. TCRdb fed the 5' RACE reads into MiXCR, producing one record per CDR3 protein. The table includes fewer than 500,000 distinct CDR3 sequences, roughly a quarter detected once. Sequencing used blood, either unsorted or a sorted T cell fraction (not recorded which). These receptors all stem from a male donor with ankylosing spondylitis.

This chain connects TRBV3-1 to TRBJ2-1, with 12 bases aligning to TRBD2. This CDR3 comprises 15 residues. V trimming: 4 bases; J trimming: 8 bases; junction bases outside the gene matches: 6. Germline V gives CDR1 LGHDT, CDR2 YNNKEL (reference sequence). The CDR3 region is CASSRRLAGEHEQFF. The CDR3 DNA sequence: TGTGCCAGCAGCCGCCGACTAGCGGGAGAGCATGAGCAGTTCTTC.

The CDR3 sequence is CASSLRDPGDYGYTF. The CDR3 nucleotides are TGTGCCAGCAGCCTTAGAGACCCAGGGGATTATGGCTACACCTTC. The genes are TRBV7-2 and TRBJ1-2, with D possibly TRBD1 on 6 matching bases. CDR3 length equals 15 residues. The V gene's germline CDR1 is SGHTA and CDR2 FQGNSA. V was trimmed by 5 bases and J by 5 bases, leaving 18 bases between them.

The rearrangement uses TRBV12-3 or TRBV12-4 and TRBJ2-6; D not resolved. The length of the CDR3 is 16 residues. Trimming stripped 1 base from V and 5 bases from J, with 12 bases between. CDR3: CASSLGRVRRANVLTF. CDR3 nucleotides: TGTGCCAGCAGTTTAGGAAGGGTGCGAAGGGCCAACGTCCTGACTTTC.

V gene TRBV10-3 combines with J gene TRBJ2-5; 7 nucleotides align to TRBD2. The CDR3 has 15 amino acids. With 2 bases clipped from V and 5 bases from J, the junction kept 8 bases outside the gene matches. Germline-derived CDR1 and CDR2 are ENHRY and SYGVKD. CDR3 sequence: CAISEGLVGGETQYF. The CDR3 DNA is TGTGCCATCAGTGAGGGACTAGTCGGGGGGGAGACCCAGTACTTC.

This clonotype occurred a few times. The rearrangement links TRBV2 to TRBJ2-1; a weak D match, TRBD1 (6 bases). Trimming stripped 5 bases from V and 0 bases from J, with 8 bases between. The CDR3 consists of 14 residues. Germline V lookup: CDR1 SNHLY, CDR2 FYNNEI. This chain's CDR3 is CASSRQASYNEQFF. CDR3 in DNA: TGTGCCAGCAGTCGACAGGCCTCCTACAATGAGCAGTTCTTC. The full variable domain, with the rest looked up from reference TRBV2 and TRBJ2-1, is EPEVTQTPSHQVTQMGQEVILRCVPISNHLYFYWYRQILGQKVEFLVSFYNNEISEKSEIFDDQFSVERPDGSNFTLKIRSTKLEDSAMYFCASSRQASYNEQFFGPGTRLTVL.

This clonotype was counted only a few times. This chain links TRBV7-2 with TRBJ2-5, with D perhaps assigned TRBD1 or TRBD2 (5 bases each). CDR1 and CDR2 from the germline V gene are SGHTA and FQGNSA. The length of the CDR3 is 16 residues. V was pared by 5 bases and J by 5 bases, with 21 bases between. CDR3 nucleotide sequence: TGTGCCAGCAGCATAAGTGCCGGGACCGCATCCGAGACCCAGTACTTC. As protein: CASSISAGTASETQYF.

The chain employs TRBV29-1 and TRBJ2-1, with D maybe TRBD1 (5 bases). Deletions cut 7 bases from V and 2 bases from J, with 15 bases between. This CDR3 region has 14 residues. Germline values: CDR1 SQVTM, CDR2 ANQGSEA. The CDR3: CSGRLSGTYNEQFF. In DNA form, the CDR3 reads TGCAGCGGCCGACTGTCAGGGACCTACAATGAGCAGTTCTTC.

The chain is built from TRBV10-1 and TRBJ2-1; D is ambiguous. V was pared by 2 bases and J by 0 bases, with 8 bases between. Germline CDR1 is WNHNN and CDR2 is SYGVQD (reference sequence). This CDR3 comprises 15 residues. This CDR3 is CASSEIRSSYNEQFF. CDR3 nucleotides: TGCGCCAGCAGTGAGATCAGAAGCTCCTACAATGAGCAGTTCTTC.

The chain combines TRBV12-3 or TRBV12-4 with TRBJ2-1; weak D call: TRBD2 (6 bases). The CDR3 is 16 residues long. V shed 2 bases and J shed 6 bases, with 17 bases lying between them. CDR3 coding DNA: TGTGCCAGCAGTTTATTCGGGGGAGGTGGGGCCAATGAGCAGTTCTTC. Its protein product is CASSLFGGGGANEQFF.

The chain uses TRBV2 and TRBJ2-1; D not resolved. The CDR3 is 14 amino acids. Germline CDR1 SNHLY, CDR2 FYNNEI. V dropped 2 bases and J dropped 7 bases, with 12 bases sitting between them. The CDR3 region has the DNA TGTGCCAGCAGTGAAACGGTCCAAGGGAATGAGCAGTTCTTC. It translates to CASSETVQGNEQFF.

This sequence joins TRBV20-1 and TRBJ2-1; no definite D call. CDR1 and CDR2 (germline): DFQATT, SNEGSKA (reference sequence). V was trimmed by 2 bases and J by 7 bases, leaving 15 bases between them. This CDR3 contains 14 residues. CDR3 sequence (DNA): TGCAGTGCTAGATCTCCCGTCAGCCTAAATGAGCAGTTCTTC. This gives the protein CSARSPVSLNEQFF.

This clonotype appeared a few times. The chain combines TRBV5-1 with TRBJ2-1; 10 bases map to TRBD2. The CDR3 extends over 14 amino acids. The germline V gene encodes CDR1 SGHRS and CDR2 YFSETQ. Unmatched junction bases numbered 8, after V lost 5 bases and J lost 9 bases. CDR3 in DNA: TGCGCCAGCAGTTCCCGGGTAGCGGGAGGTGAGCAGTTCTTC. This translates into CASSSRVAGGEQFF.

The CDR3 loop is CASSDQAYSNQPQHF. As DNA, the CDR3 is TGTGCCAGCAGCGACCAGGCATATAGCAATCAGCCCCAGCATTTT. This sequence joins TRBV6-1 and TRBJ1-5; D gene unclear. The CDR3 has 15 residues. Germline values: CDR1 MNHNS, CDR2 SASEGT. V lost 6 bases, J lost 0 bases, and 12 bases lay in between.

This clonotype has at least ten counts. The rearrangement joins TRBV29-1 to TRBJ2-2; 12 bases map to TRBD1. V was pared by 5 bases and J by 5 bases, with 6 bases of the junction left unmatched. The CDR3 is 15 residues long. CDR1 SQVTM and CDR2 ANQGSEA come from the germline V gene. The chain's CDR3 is CSVLRDRGLTGELFF. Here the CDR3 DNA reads TGCAGCGTTTTGCGGGACAGGGGGCTTACCGGGGAGCTGTTTTTT.

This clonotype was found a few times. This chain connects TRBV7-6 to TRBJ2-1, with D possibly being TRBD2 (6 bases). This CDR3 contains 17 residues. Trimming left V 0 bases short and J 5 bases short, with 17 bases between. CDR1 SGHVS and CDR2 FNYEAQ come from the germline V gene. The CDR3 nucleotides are TGTGCCAGCAGCTTAGCGCGGCGGGCTAGCGATAACAATGAGCAGTTCTTC. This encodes CASSLARRASDNNEQFF.

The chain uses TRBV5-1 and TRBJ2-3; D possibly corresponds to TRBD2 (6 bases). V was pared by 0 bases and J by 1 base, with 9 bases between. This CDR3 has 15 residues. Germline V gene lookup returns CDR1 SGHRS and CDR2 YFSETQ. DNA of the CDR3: TGCGCCAGCAGCTTGGAATCTAGCGGCACAGATACGCAGTATTTT. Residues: CASSLESSGTDTQYF.

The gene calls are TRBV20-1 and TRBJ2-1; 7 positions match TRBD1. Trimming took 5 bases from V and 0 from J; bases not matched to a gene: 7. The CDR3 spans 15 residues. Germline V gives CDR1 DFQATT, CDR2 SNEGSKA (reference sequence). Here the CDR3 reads CSAPGQRSSYNEQFF. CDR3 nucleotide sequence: TGCAGTGCTCCGGGACAGAGGAGCTCCTACAATGAGCAGTTCTTC.

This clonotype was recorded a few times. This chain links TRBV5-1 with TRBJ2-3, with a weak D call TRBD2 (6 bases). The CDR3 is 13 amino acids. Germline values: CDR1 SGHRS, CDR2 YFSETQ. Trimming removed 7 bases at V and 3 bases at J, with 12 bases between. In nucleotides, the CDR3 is TGCGCCAGCCGTCAACGGGAGACAGATACGCAGTATTTT. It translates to CASRQRETDTQYF.

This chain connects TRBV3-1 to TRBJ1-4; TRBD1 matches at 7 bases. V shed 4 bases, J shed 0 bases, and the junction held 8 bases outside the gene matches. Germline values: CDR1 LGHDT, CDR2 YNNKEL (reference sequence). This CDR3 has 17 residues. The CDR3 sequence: CASSRIRGGSTNEKLFF. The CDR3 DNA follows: TGTGCCAGCAGCCGAATAAGAGGGGGCTCAACTAATGAAAAACTGTTTTTT. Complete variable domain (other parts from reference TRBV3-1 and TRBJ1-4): DTAVSQTPKYLVTQMGNDKSIKCEQNLGHDTMYWYKQDSKKFLKIMFSYNNKELIINETVPNRFSPKSPDKAHLNLHINSLELGDSAVYFCASSRIRGGSTNEKLFFGSGTQLSVL.

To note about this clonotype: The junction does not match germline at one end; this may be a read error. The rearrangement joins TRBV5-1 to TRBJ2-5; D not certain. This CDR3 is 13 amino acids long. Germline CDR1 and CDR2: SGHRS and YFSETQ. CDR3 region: CASSGTDQETQYF. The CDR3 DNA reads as TGTGCCAGCAGTGGAACAGACCAAGAGACCCAGTACTTC.

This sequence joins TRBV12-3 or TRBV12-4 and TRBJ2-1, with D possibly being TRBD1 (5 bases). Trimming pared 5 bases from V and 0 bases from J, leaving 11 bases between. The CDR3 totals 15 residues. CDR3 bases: TGTGCCAGCAGTGGACACGGACGCTCCTACAATGAGCAGTTCTTC. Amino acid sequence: CASSGHGRSYNEQFF.

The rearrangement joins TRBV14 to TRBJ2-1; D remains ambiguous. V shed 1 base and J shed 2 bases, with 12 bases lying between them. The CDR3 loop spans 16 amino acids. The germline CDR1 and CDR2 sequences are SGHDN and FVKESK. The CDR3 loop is CASSQARDVTYNEQFF. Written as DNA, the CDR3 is TGTGCCAGCAGCCAAGCTCGAGACGTGACCTACAATGAGCAGTTCTTC.

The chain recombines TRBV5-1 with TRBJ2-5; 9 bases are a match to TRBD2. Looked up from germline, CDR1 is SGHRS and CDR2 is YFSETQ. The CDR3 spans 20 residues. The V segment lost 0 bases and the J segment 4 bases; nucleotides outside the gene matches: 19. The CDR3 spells CASSLEGLLAGGPSGETQYF. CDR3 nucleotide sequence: TGCGCCAGCAGCTTGGAGGGACTACTGGCGGGAGGGCCCTCCGGAGAGACCCAGTACTTC.

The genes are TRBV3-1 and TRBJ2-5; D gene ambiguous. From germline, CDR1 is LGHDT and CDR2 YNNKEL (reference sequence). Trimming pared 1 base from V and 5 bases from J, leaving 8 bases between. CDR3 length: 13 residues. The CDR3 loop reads CASSQGVWETQYF. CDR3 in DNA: TGTGCCAGCAGCCAAGGGGTATGGGAGACCCAGTACTTC.

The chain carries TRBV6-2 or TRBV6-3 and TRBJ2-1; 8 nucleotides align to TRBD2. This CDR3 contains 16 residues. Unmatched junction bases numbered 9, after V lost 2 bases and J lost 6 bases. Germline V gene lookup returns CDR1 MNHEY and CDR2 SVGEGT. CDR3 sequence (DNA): TGTGCCAGCAGTTACACTCCCGCACTAGCGGCCAATGAGCAGTTCTTC. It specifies CASSYTPALAANEQFF.

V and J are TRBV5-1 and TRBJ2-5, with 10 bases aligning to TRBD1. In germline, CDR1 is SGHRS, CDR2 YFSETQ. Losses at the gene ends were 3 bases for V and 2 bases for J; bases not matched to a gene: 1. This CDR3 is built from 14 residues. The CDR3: CASSSDRGQETQYF. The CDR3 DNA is TGCGCCAGCAGCTCGGACAGGGGGCAAGAGACCCAGTACTTC.

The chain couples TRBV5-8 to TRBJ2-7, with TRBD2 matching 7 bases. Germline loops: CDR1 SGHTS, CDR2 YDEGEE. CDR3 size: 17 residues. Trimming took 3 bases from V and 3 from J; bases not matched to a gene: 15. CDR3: CASSSGWSGTQNYEQYF. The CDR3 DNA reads TGTGCCAGCAGCTCGGGTTGGAGCGGGACCCAAAACTACGAGCAGTACTTC.

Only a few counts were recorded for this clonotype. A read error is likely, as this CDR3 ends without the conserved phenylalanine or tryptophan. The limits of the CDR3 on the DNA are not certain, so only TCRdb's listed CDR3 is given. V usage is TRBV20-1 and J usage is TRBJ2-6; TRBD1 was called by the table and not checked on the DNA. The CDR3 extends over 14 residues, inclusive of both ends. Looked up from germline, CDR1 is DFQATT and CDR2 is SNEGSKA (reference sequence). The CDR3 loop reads CSATSRRSGGLSPI.

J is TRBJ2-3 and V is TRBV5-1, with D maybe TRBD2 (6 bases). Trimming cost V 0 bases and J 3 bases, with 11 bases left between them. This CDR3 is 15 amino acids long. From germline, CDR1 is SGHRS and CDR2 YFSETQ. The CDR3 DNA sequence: TGCGCCAGCAGCTTGGAGACTAGTGGGACAGATACGCAGTATTTT. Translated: CASSLETSGTDTQYF.

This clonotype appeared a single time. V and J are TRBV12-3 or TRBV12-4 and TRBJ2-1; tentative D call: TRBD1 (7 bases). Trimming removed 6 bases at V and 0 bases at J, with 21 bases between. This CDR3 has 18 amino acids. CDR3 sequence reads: CASSWGRGALSSYNEQFF. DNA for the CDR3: TGTGCCAGCAGCTGGGGCAGGGGGGCCCTCAGCTCCTACAATGAGCAGTTCTTC.

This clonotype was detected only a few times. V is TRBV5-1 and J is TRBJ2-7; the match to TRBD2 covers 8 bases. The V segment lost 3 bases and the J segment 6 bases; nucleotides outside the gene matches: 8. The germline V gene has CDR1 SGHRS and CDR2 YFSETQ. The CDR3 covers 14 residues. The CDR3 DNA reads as TGCGCCAGCAGCTCGCTTAGCGGGACTTCCGAGCAGTACTTC. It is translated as CASSSLSGTSEQYF.

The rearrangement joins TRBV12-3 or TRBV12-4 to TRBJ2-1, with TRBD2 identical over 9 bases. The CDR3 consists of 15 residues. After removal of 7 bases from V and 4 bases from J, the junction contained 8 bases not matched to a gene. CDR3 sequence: CASTVTSGFYNEQFF. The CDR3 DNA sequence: TGTGCCAGCACGGTCACTAGCGGGTTTTACAATGAGCAGTTCTTC.